Sequencing of this TCR beta chain was carried out in a study of T cells in Graves' hyperthyroidism and ophthalmopathy (dated by TCRdb to 2018 to 2020). Notes on the research overall: Peripheral blood samples were taken at initial diagnosis, before any treatment was given. To identify TCR V-J signatures that set the groups apart, the researchers used a discovery cohort of 100 patients, made up of 40 to 45 with Graves' ophthalmopathy and 55 to 65 with stable Graves' hyperthyroidism. Whether ophthalmopathy could be predicted prospectively was tested in an independent validation cohort made up of about 20 hyperthyroidism patients plus 17 patients who later progressed to ophthalmopathy. The 75 to 100 discovery patients were randomly split 7:3 into training and test sets. In several Graves' hyperthyroidism patients, the study also compared T-cell repertoires from thyroid tissue with T-cell repertoires from blood. After blood sampling, hyperthyroidism patients were treated with methimazole at a starting dose of 30 mg daily, and ophthalmopathy patients were treated with high-dose intravenous methylprednisolone. The paper reports TCR Vbeta CDR3 sequencing of roughly 140 peripheral blood samples: 40 to 45 ophthalmopathy, roughly 74 hyperthyroidism and approximately 17 progressor patients. What the authors observed across the whole study: No statistical method was used to set the sample size in advance, and investigators knew the group allocation. A 13 V-J signature model separated ophthalmopathy from stable hyperthyroidism, with over 85% sensitivity and about 81% specificity in cross-validation and 80%/75% in testing. Most expanded thyroid clonotypes (frequency above 0.001) were also detected in blood, suggesting blood repertoires may reflect thyroid immune responses. In validation, the model predicted progression to ophthalmopathy with about 71% sensitivity and less than 80% specificity, a median of approximately 6.5 months before onset.

Amplification of TCR beta CDR3 regions was carried out from RNA transcripts. For the first round of RT-PCR on the TCR CDR3, the HTBI primer set was used together with the Qiagen OneStep RT-PCR kit. Libraries were constructed in a second round of multiplex PCR, after which size selection and purification were carried out. The libraries were sequenced on an Illumina HiSeq2000 using paired-end 100 bp reads. Per the authors' processing: SOAPnuke was used to process the raw data, removing reads that contained adapters or uncalled bases, had a mean Phred below 15, or lacked an exact match to the constant primer or identifier. COPE v1.2.5 was used to merge high-quality paired reads, and clonotypes were defined as unique nucleotide sequences. MiTCR v1.1 was used to align the clonotypes against IMGT TRBV, TRBD and TRBJ reference segments. The analysis was restricted to V-J combinations with a frequency above 0.0001, which together covered just over 99% of the repertoires. The TCS score was defined as F50 (clonal expansion) divided by E x V (chaos), with BLOSUM62-based TCRdist calculated between CDR3 peptides within each V-J. Welch's t-statistics and random forest reduced around 520 V-J features to 10 to 15, which were used in a naive Bayes classifier (R e1071). The public reads were reprocessed in TCRdb via fastp at Q25 and MiXCR, keeping in-frame beta chains. Records with the same CDR3 protein are collapsed into one entry carrying the most frequent genes and DNA. In this record, the V and J calls reflect TCRdb's handling and not the investigators' own analysis. Counted in this sample were approximately 720,000 distinct CDR3 sequences; around a sixth of them appeared once. The top ten clonotypes cover roughly 17% of the sample.

This clonotype occurred a few times. No antigen is known for it. There are no base qualities to consult, and no much larger clone falls within one base. Hyperthyroidism patients were newly diagnosed, with disease duration under 2 months, and aged 18 to 65 years. The study excluded patients with uncontrolled infections, other autoimmune diseases, pregnancy or lactation. Diagnoses were based on clinical symptoms, serum thyroxine and TRAb, thyroid ultrasound and orbital computed tomography. Blood from progressor patients was collected at the time of first diagnosis with hyperthyroidism, before any ophthalmopathy symptoms had appeared. PBMCs were separated from 10 ml of fresh peripheral blood using Ficoll-Paque density gradient centrifugation. Patients classed as progressors first received a Graves' hyperthyroidism diagnosis and then went on to develop ophthalmopathy during follow-up. Total RNA was extracted using Trizol reagent, and RNA quality was assessed on an Agilent 2100 Bioanalyzer.

Sequenced sample: blood. The sequence came from a woman in her 50s with Graves' hyperthyroidism that later progressed to Graves' ophthalmopathy.

This receptor carries the CDR3 CASSTTTPGNTEAFF. The DNA sequence follows: TGCGCCAGCAGCACAACGACCCCGGGCAACACTGAAGCTTTCTTT. The rearrangement joined TRBV5-1 to TRBJ1-1; the D gene identity is not certain. Reading the germline V gene gives CDR1 SGHRS and CDR2 YFSETQ. Deletion took 4 bases off V and 2 bases off J, with a span of 15 bases between the germline ends. The CDR3, from cysteine to phenylalanine, totals 15 residues. The entry retains the CDR3 DNA only, 45 bases that are in frame from base 1.